The 26 T cell receptor beta chains presented below share a single source sample, sequenced in a study of blood T cell repertoires in COVID-19. This table comes from immunoSEQ multiplex PCR, and its TCRdb copy is limited to in-frame clones, with some not included. The sample lists some 180,000 clones, about 85% occurring once. The sample was peripheral blood. These receptors were taken from a woman aged 40 to 50 with COVID-19, enrolled during active disease.

V gene TRBV15 combines with J gene TRBJ1-1; 9 nucleotides agree with TRBD1. The CDR3 covers 15 residues. Unmatched junction bases numbered 4, after V lost 2 bases and J lost 3 bases. Per germline, CDR1 LNHNV and CDR2 YYDKDF (reference sequence). CDR3 amino acids: CATSRLRQGDTEAFF. Written as DNA, the CDR3 is TGTGCCACCAGCAGACTCCGACAGGGGGACACTGAAGCTTTCTTT.

On this clone: The sample contains more than one DNA sequence encoding this CDR3. The V gene is TRBV7-2, the J gene TRBJ1-5; the D gene is possibly TRBD1 (6 bases). Germline V CDR1 and CDR2: SGHTA, FQGNSA. The CDR3 extends over 14 amino acids. Deletions cut 1 base from V and 4 bases from J, with 8 bases between. CDR3 DNA: TGTGCCAGCAGCTTAGAAACAGGGAATCAGCCCCAGCATTTT. This gives the protein CASSLETGNQPQHF.

There are a few counts of this clone. The chain carries TRBV4-3 and TRBJ2-7; D might be TRBD1 (6 bases). In germline, CDR1 is LGHNA, CDR2 YSLEER. CDR3 length equals 16 residues. V gave up 0 bases and J gave up 3 bases, with 15 bases separating them. CDR3 sequence: CASSQDSHRVFYEQYF. CDR3 nucleotides: TGCGCCAGCAGCCAAGACTCCCACAGGGTTTTCTACGAGCAGTACTTC.

This chain connects TRBV4-2 to TRBJ2-7; D is uncertain. The V end lost 1 base, the J end lost 3 bases, and 4 bases lay between the germline ends. CDR3 length equals 12 residues. In germline, CDR1 is LGHNA, CDR2 YNFKEQ. The CDR3 reads CASSQVGYEQYF. CDR3 DNA sequence: TGTGCCAGCAGCCAAGTCGGCTACGAGCAGTACTTC.

This chain connects TRBV5-1 to TRBJ1-1, with TRBD1 as a possible D gene (6 bases). Germline lookup yields CDR1 SGHRS and CDR2 YFSETQ. V was cut by 0 bases and J by 3 bases, with 15 bases left in between. The CDR3 extends over 16 amino acids. CDR3 nucleotide sequence: TGCGCCAGCAGCTTGGTACCCCGGGACACCGACACTGAAGCTTTCTTT. Translating gives CASSLVPRDTDTEAFF.

About this clone itself: The same CDR3 is also encoded by other DNA sequences in this sample. This chain uses TRBV3-1 (or the pseudogene TRBV3-2) with TRBJ1-2; perhaps TRBD1 as D (6 bases). Trimming removed 4 bases from V and 1 base from J, with 7 bases in between. CDR3 length equals 13 residues. CDR1 and CDR2 from the germline V gene are LGHDT and YNNKEL (reference sequence). The CDR3 bases are TGTGCCAGCAGCCCGGACAGTAACTATGGCTACACCTTC. Protein sequence: CASSPDSNYGYTF.

The chain has TRBV9 and TRBJ1-1; perhaps TRBD1 as D (5 bases). Germline V gene data show CDR1 as SGDLS and CDR2 as YYNGEE. The CDR3 contains 13 residues. Trimming left V 3 bases short and J 8 bases short, with 14 bases between. CDR3: CASSAPWGGEAFF. CDR3 in DNA: TGTGCCAGCAGCGCCCCATGGGGCGGCGAAGCTTTCTTT.

The J gene is TRBJ2-3, the V gene TRBV3-1 (or the pseudogene TRBV3-2); the D is unclear. The CDR3 is made up of 14 amino acids. The germline V and J ends were trimmed by 2 bases and 3 bases, with 9 bases remaining between them. Germline lookup yields CDR1 LGHDT and CDR2 YNNKEL (reference sequence). The CDR3 is CASSQNDGTDTQYF. As DNA, the CDR3 is TGTGCCAGCAGCCAAAACGACGGGACAGATACGCAGTATTTT.

In its sample, this clone ranks as medium-sized. The CDR3 DNA sequence: TGTGCCAGCAGACGTAACAGAAATAATTCACCCCTCCACTTT. This gives the protein CASRRNRNNSPLHF. This chain connects TRBV6-5 to TRBJ1-6; unclear D gene. The CDR3 is 14 amino acids. The V and J ends lost 6 bases and 5 bases respectively, with 11 bases between them. The germline gives CDR1 MNHEY, CDR2 SVGAGI.

Of note for this clone: One end of the junction varies from germline; a read error may be responsible. V usage is TRBV20-1 and J usage is TRBJ1-2; TRBD1 might be the D (6 bases). This CDR3 has 14 residues. From germline, CDR1 is DFQATT and CDR2 SNEGSKA (reference sequence). In DNA, the CDR3 is TGCAGTGCTAGTAGGACAGATCCTAAGTATGGCTACACCTTC. This sequence encodes CSASRTDPKYGYTF.

The J gene is TRBJ2-7, the V gene TRBV20-1; 8 nucleotides agree with TRBD2. Germline V gene lookup returns CDR1 DFQATT and CDR2 SNEGSKA (reference sequence). The CDR3 is 14 amino acids. Germline trimming cut 3 bases from V and 0 bases from J; bases unmatched to any gene: 4. CDR3 residues: CSASASGSSYEQYF. The CDR3 DNA is TGCAGTGCTAGTGCGAGCGGGAGCTCCTACGAGCAGTACTTC.

The chain recombines TRBV10-2 with TRBJ2-5, with D uncertain. The CDR3 is 13 residues long. Deletions cut 7 bases from V and 5 bases from J, with 14 bases between. The germline CDR1 and CDR2 sequences are WSHSY and SAAADI. This CDR3 reads CASNALVRETQYF. For the CDR3, the DNA is TGCGCCAGCAACGCCCTAGTACGGGAGACCCAGTACTTC.

V gene TRBV30 combines with J gene TRBJ1-5, with D possibly being TRBD1 (5 bases). The V gene's germline CDR1 is GTSNPN and CDR2 SVGIG (reference sequence). V shed 1 base and J shed 5 bases, with 9 bases lying between them. This CDR3 is 13 amino acids long. CDR3 bases: TGTGCCTGGAGTGGGGCAGGGTATCAGCCCCAGCATTTT. Protein product: CAWSGAGYQPQHF.

Written as DNA, the CDR3 is TGTGCCAGCTCACCGGGACAGGGGGAGGTTTCCGGTGGCTACACCTTC. This sequence encodes CASSPGQGEVSGGYTF. The chain combines TRBV18 with TRBJ1-2, with TRBD1 matching 11 bases. V shed 3 bases and J 7 bases; nucleotides not matched to a gene: 10. The CDR3 has 16 residues. Germline-derived CDR1 and CDR2 are KGHSH and LQKENI. Using reference TRBV18 and TRBJ1-2 for the parts outside the CDR3, the full variable domain is NAGVMQNPRHLVRRRGQEARLRCSPMKGHSHVYWYRQLPEEGLKFMVYLQKENIIDESGMPKERFSAEFPKEGPSILRIQQVVRGDSAAYFCASSPGQGEVSGGYTFGSGTRLTVV.

The CDR3 sequence: CASSLRINQPQHF. The CDR3 nucleotides read TGTGCCAGCAGCCTCAGGATCAATCAGCCCCAGCATTTT. V gene TRBV6-2 or TRBV6-3 combines with J gene TRBJ1-5; no clear D. Germline V gene lookup returns CDR1 MNHEY and CDR2 SVGEGT. The CDR3 spans 13 residues. Trimming pared 6 bases from V and 3 bases from J, leaving 9 bases between.

The rearrangement joins TRBV5-4 to TRBJ2-4, with D maybe TRBD2 (6 bases). This CDR3 contains 17 residues. Trimming took off 0 bases at V and 2 bases at J, with 15 bases between the two ends. CDR1 is SGHNT, CDR2 YYREEE, per germline (reference sequence). CDR3 sequence (DNA): TGTGCCAGCAGCTTGGGGGGACCCGGAGGGACCAAAAACATTCAGTACTTC. It is translated as CASSLGGPGGTKNIQYF.

The chain uses TRBV24-1 and TRBJ1-5, with a possible D match to TRBD1 (5 bases). This CDR3 comprises 13 residues. Germline V gene sequence: CDR1 KGHDR, CDR2 SFDVKD. Trimming removed 5 bases from V and 10 bases from J, with 14 bases in between. The CDR3 DNA follows: TGTGCCACCAGTGGGGGCAGTTCGGCACCCCAGCATTTT. Its translation: CATSGGSSAPQHF.

The rearrangement links TRBV7-9 to TRBJ1-4; D is ambiguous. Germline values: CDR1 SEHNR, CDR2 FQNEAQ (reference sequence). The CDR3 length is 12 residues. V dropped 1 base and J dropped 15 bases, with 12 bases sitting between them. CDR3 in DNA: TGTGCCAGCAGCTTAGAGGCAAGTGAGGTGTTTTTT. This gives the protein CASSLEASEVFF.

In this sample, this clone turned up a few times. The rearrangement links TRBV4-2 to TRBJ2-3, with D possibly being TRBD2 (6 bases). This CDR3 comprises 14 residues. Germline CDR1 is LGHNA and CDR2 is YNFKEQ. The germline V and J ends were trimmed by 5 bases and 1 base, with 10 bases remaining between them. The CDR3 coding sequence is TGTGCCAGCAGCGACTGGGGGGGCACAGATACGCAGTATTTT. The encoded protein is CASSDWGGTDTQYF.

The chain has TRBV18 and TRBJ1-5; TRBD1 agrees at 7 bases. Trimming at V came to 4 bases and at J to 4 bases, leaving 4 bases not matched to a gene. Per germline, CDR1 KGHSH and CDR2 LQKENI. The CDR3 has 14 residues. As DNA, the CDR3 is TGTGCCAGCTCACGAGGGACAGATAATCAGCCCCAGCATTTT. Protein sequence: CASSRGTDNQPQHF. The full variable domain, completed using reference TRBV18 and TRBJ1-5, is NAGVMQNPRHLVRRRGQEARLRCSPMKGHSHVYWYRQLPEEGLKFMVYLQKENIIDESGMPKERFSAEFPKEGPSILRIQQVVRGDSAAYFCASSRGTDNQPQHFGDGTRLSIL.

The chain is built from TRBV7-3 and TRBJ2-2; D is unclear. This CDR3 comprises 15 residues. The germline gives CDR1 SGHTA, CDR2 FQGTGA. V dropped 1 base and J dropped 0 bases, with 6 bases sitting between them. The DNA for the CDR3 is TGTGCCAGCAGCTTAATACGGTCGAACACCGGGGAGCTGTTTTTT. Translated: CASSLIRSNTGELFF.

The chain is built from TRBV19 and TRBJ2-1, with D maybe TRBD2 (5 bases). V lost 7 bases and J lost 9, with 19 bases in between. The CDR3 totals 14 residues. Germline CDR1 is LNHDA and CDR2 is SQIVND (reference sequence). The CDR3 region has the DNA TGTGCCAGTACAAGTAGTAGCGCGCGAACTGAGCAGTTCTTC. This translates into CASTSSSARTEQFF.

V usage is TRBV11-3 and J usage is TRBJ2-2, with 9 bases fitting TRBD2. The CDR3 totals 20 residues. V lost 0 bases and J lost 0; bases outside the gene matches: 11. Germline V gene sequence: CDR1 SGHNT, CDR2 YENEEA. CDR3 amino acids: CASSLDWDLAGHANTGELFF. The CDR3 region has the DNA TGTGCCAGCAGCTTAGATTGGGACCTAGCGGGACACGCGAACACCGGGGAGCTGTTTTTT.

To note about this clone: Germline is not matched at one junction end, which may reflect a read error. The V gene is TRBV7-9, the J gene TRBJ2-3, with a tentative D call TRBD1 (6 bases). Germline V gene sequence: CDR1 SEHNR, CDR2 FQNEAQ (reference sequence). This CDR3 region has 13 residues. In nucleotides, the CDR3 is TGTGCCAGCGACAGGACTGGCACAAATACGCAGTATTTT. It yields the protein CASDRTGTNTQYF.

The rearrangement links TRBV5-4 to TRBJ1-1; perhaps TRBD1 as D (6 bases). The CDR3 covers 15 residues. Germline CDR1 SGHNT, CDR2 YYREEE (reference sequence). With 4 bases removed from V and 1 base from J, the gap between germline ends came to 14 bases. CDR3 bases: TGTGCCAGCAGCCCACAGGGACGGAAGAACACTGAAGCTTTCTTT. This codes for CASSPQGRKNTEAFF.

This clone has a single count. The rearrangement joins TRBV30 to TRBJ1-5; 7 nucleotides agree with TRBD1. The germline V gene encodes CDR1 GTSNPN and CDR2 SVGIG (reference sequence). The CDR3 sequence is 14 residues long. J was trimmed by 6 bases and V by 4 bases; bases with no gene match: 9. CDR3 protein: CAWTMQGGGQPQHF. The CDR3 bases are TGTGCCTGGACAATGCAGGGGGGTGGTCAGCCCCAGCATTTT.